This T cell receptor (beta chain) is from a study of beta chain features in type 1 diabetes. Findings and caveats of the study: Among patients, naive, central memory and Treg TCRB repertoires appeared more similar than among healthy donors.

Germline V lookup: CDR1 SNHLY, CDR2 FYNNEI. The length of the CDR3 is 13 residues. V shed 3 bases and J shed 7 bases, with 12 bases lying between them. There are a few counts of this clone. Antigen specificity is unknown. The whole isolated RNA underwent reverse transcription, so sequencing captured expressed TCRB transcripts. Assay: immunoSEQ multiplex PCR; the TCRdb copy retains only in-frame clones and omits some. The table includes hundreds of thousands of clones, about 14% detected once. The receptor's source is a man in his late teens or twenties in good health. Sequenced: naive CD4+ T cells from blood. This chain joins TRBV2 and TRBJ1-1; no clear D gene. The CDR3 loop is CASSDGVTGEAFF. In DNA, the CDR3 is TGTGCCAGCAGTGACGGGGTTACGGGTGAAGCTTTCTTT.